This T cell receptor (beta chain) was identified during a study of blood T cell repertoires in COVID-19. Turning to the study itself: Specimens from acute and convalescent COVID-19 originated in the United States, Italy and Spain. In each case, the material was cDNA or gDNA derived from T cells, B-cell-depleted T cells, or PBMCs.

TCRdb's table, derived via immunoSEQ multiplex PCR, lists solely in-frame clones and lacks some. The profile shows approximately 100,000 clones, 85% of them singletons. Germline CDR1 SGHKS, CDR2 YYEKEE (reference sequence). The V end was cut by 8 bases, the J end by 4 bases, with 12 bases between. The CDR3 loop spans 12 amino acids. The source material was peripheral blood. The receptor's source is a woman aged 65 to 85 with active or convalescent COVID-19. The chain couples TRBV5-5 to TRBJ1-2; TRBD1 might be the D (6 bases). The CDR3 is CASAGVGYGYTF. CDR3 DNA sequence: TGTGCCAGTGCAGGGGTCGGCTATGGCTACACCTTC.